These 31 T cell receptor beta chains came from one sample sequenced in a study of cytomegalovirus exposure and HLA in healthy donors (TCRdb year 2017). Library construction relied on the immunoSEQ multiplex PCR assay. For the multiplex PCR, a mixture combining 60 forward primers for TCR Vbeta segments and 13 reverse primers for TCR Jbeta segments was used. The immuneACCESS repertoire file appears here via TCRdb, limited to in-frame rearrangements. These files lack a portion of the clones; in checked studies, under half of the deficit traces to unresolved V genes, and the cause of the others is not known. In this sample's table one finds under 100,000 clones. In total, the top ten clones hold approximately 4.6% of the sample. The sequenced material came from PBMCs. These receptors were taken from a man in his thirties or forties in good health and CMV-seronegative.

The J gene is TRBJ1-2, the V gene TRBV28; TRBD1 might be the D (6 bases). Germline values: CDR1 MDHEN, CDR2 SYDVKM. CDR3 length: 13 residues. Between the trimmed V and J ends, which lost 5 bases and 10 bases, there was a span of 17 bases. The CDR3, as DNA: TGTGCCAGCAGTCCGGGCAGGGGAATGGACTACACCTTC. Amino acids: CASSPGRGMDYTF.

J is TRBJ1-2 and V is TRBV6-5; a weak D match, TRBD1 (5 bases). CDR3 length: 15 residues. V was cut by 0 bases and J by 5 bases, with 13 bases left in between. Germline CDR1 is MNHEY and CDR2 is SVGAGI. For the CDR3, the DNA is TGTGCCAGCAGTTACTCGCCGCAGGGAGGGTATGGCTACACCTTC. It yields the protein CASSYSPQGGYGYTF.

The chain recombines TRBV11-2 with TRBJ2-3, with D possibly TRBD2 on 5 matching bases. The CDR3 spans 14 residues. The V and J ends lost 5 bases and 4 bases respectively, with 13 bases between them. Germline V CDR1 and CDR2: SGHAT, FQNNGV. CDR3 in DNA: TGTGCCAGCAGCCTTACTGTGGGAGCAGATACGCAGTATTTT. As protein: CASSLTVGADTQYF.

This chain links TRBV27 with TRBJ1-2, with 9 bases aligning to TRBD1. In germline, CDR1 is MNHEY, CDR2 SMNVEV (reference sequence). CDR3 length equals 14 residues. With 6 bases clipped from V and 0 bases from J, the junction kept 2 bases outside the gene matches. CDR3 amino acids: CASRRTGANYGYTF. The DNA for the CDR3 is TGTGCCAGCAGGAGGACAGGGGCTAACTATGGCTACACCTTC.

On this clone: This specimen includes other DNA sequences encoding the same CDR3. In DNA, the CDR3 is TGTGCCAGCAGCTCACAGATGAACACTGAAGCTTTCTTT. Amino acids: CASSSQMNTEAFF. The J gene is TRBJ1-1, the V gene TRBV7-7; unclear D gene. V dropped 4 bases and J dropped 0 bases, with 6 bases sitting between them. Germline V CDR1 and CDR2: SSHAT, FNYEAQ (reference sequence). The CDR3 is 13 amino acids.

V and J are TRBV9 and TRBJ1-3, with D tentatively TRBD1 (5 bases). CDR3 length: 16 amino acids. The germline V and J ends were trimmed by 0 bases and 0 bases, with 10 bases remaining between them. Per germline, CDR1 SGDLS and CDR2 YYNGEE. The CDR3 DNA sequence: TGTGCCAGCAGCGTAGGGGGCAGCCTCTCTGGAAACACCATATATTTT. This gives the protein CASSVGGSLSGNTIYF.

V is TRBV5-6 and J is TRBJ2-5, with a weak D call TRBD2 (6 bases). V lost 1 base and J 4 bases, leaving 11 bases between the germline ends. The CDR3 totals 14 residues. Looked up from germline, CDR1 is SGHDT and CDR2 is YYEEEE. CDR3: CASSLSGTGETQYF. CDR3 sequence (DNA): TGTGCCAGCAGCTTGTCCGGGACTGGAGAGACCCAGTACTTC.

The gene calls are TRBV29-1 and TRBJ2-1; D perhaps matches TRBD2 (5 bases). Germline-derived CDR1 and CDR2 are SQVTM and ANQGSEA. The V gene lost 7 bases and the J gene lost 4 bases, with 14 bases spanning the gap. The CDR3 extends over 13 amino acids. CDR3 DNA: TGCAGCGCCCTACCGGGAAGGTACAATGAGCAGTTCTTC. Translation: CSALPGRYNEQFF.

Here the CDR3 reads CASRLAGGTHEQYF. The CDR3, as DNA: TGTGCCAGCAGGTTGGCAGGGGGTACACACGAGCAGTACTTC. The chain links TRBV28 to TRBJ2-7; 7 nucleotides agree with TRBD1. Unmatched junction bases numbered 10, after V lost 6 bases and J lost 5 bases. Germline lookup yields CDR1 MDHEN and CDR2 SYDVKM. The CDR3 has 14 residues.

The chain uses TRBV7-9 and TRBJ2-7, with D tentatively TRBD1 (6 bases). Trimming cost V 5 bases and J 2 bases, with 10 bases left between them. The length of the CDR3 is 13 residues. Germline values: CDR1 SEHNR, CDR2 FQNEAQ (reference sequence). The CDR3 bases are TGTGCCAGCAGCCTACAGGGCCCCTACGAGCAGTACTTC. Its protein is CASSLQGPYEQYF.

This chain uses TRBV29-1 with TRBJ2-7, with 7 bases aligning to TRBD1. Unmatched junction bases numbered 6, after V lost 7 bases and J lost 3 bases. The CDR3 totals 12 residues. Germline V lookup: CDR1 SQVTM, CDR2 ANQGSEA. Here the CDR3 reads CSGRGQNYEQYF. CDR3 coding DNA: TGCAGCGGTAGGGGACAGAACTACGAGCAGTACTTC.

This rearrangement joins TRBV6-5 to TRBJ2-3; the match to TRBD1 covers 10 bases. The CDR3 sequence is 16 residues long. The J segment lost 5 bases and the V segment lost 4 bases, leaving 9 bases of the junction unmatched. Germline V CDR1 and CDR2: MNHEY, SVGAGI. CDR3 protein: CASSLSGTGVQDTQYF. The DNA for the CDR3 is TGTGCCAGCAGTTTGTCCGGGACAGGGGTTCAAGATACGCAGTATTTT.

J is TRBJ2-5 and V is TRBV5-8, with 7 bases lining up with TRBD2. The germline V gene encodes CDR1 SGHTS and CDR2 YDEGEE. The J segment lost 5 bases and the V segment lost 3 bases, leaving 13 bases of the junction unmatched. CDR3 length: 16 amino acids. The CDR3 here is CASSSGGGNYMETQYF. CDR3 nucleotide sequence: TGTGCCAGCAGCTCCGGCGGGGGAAACTACATGGAGACCCAGTACTTC.

V is TRBV5-4 and J is TRBJ2-1; TRBD2 agrees at 9 bases. Unmatched junction bases numbered 3, after V lost 5 bases and J lost 0 bases. Germline V CDR1 and CDR2: SGHNT, YYREEE (reference sequence). The CDR3 loop spans 15 amino acids. CDR3 bases: TGTGCCAGCAGTTTTAGCGGGAGCTCCTACAATGAGCAGTTCTTC. It encodes CASSFSGSSYNEQFF.

The chain combines TRBV14 with TRBJ2-7, with D possibly matching TRBD2 (5 bases). Trimming left V 1 base short and J 3 bases short, with 16 bases between. CDR1 is SGHDN and CDR2 is FVKESK in the germline V gene. CDR3 length equals 16 residues. The CDR3 DNA sequence: TGTGCCAGCAGCCAAGTAGCGCGATCGGGGATCTACGAGCAGTACTTC. Translation gives CASSQVARSGIYEQYF.

This sequence joins TRBV15 and TRBJ2-1, with 9 bases aligning to TRBD2. V dropped 1 base and J dropped 7; count of bases not matched to a gene: 11. The germline CDR1 and CDR2 sequences are LNHNV and YYDKDF (reference sequence). This CDR3 is 17 amino acids long. The chain's CDR3 is CATSRASLAGENNEQFF. The DNA for the CDR3 is TGTGCCACCAGCAGAGCTTCTTTAGCGGGAGAAAATAATGAGCAGTTCTTC.

This sequence joins TRBV9 and TRBJ2-7; D perhaps matches TRBD1 (5 bases). This CDR3 region has 17 residues. V was shortened by 0 bases and J by 0 bases, with 16 bases between the two germline ends. The V gene's germline CDR1 is SGDLS and CDR2 YYNGEE. The CDR3 is CASSVVSKTVISYEQYF. In DNA, the CDR3 is TGTGCCAGCAGCGTAGTATCTAAGACAGTGATCTCCTACGAGCAGTACTTC.

The chain employs TRBV5-1 and TRBJ2-5; D perhaps matches TRBD2 (5 bases). Germline V gene data show CDR1 as SGHRS and CDR2 as YFSETQ. Trimming removed 0 bases from V and 2 bases from J, with 11 bases in between. The CDR3 contains 15 residues. In DNA form, the CDR3 reads TGCGCCAGCAGCTTGGCCGGAACTAGACAAGAGACCCAGTACTTC. Translating gives CASSLAGTRQETQYF.

The chain links TRBV27 to TRBJ2-7; unclear D gene. This CDR3 is 12 amino acids long. Deletions cut 6 bases from V and 1 base from J, with 7 bases between. Germline values: CDR1 MNHEY, CDR2 SMNVEV (reference sequence). The CDR3 nucleotides read TGTGCCAGCAGCGCAGGTTCCTACGAGCAGTACTTC. Its translation: CASSAGSYEQYF.

The chain joins TRBV19 to TRBJ2-2; perhaps TRBD1 as D (6 bases). V was trimmed by 6 bases and J by 1 base, leaving 9 bases between them. From germline, CDR1 is LNHDA and CDR2 SQIVND (reference sequence). The CDR3 has 14 residues. The CDR3 nucleotides read TGTGCCAGTAGGCCGACAGGGAACACCGGGGAGCTGTTTTTT. This codes for CASRPTGNTGELFF.

This chain links TRBV13 with TRBJ2-7, with 11 nucleotides matching TRBD2. The CDR3 sequence is 15 residues long. The germline V gene has CDR1 PRHDT and CDR2 FYEKMQ (reference sequence). After removal of 4 bases from V and 5 bases from J, the junction contained 7 bases not matched to a gene. The CDR3 coding sequence is TGTGCCAGCAGCTCGGCGGCTAGCGGGGGGCACGAGCAGTACTTC. This translates into CASSSAASGGHEQYF.

The rearrangement uses TRBV5-6 and TRBJ2-7, with TRBD1 matching 7 bases. Per germline, CDR1 SGHDT and CDR2 YYEEEE. Trimming took 4 bases from V and 7 from J; bases not matched to a gene: 14. The CDR3 spans 15 residues. CDR3: CASSDRDSSAWEQYF. The DNA for the CDR3 is TGTGCCAGCAGCGACCGGGACAGTTCGGCTTGGGAGCAGTACTTC.

The V gene is TRBV13, the J gene TRBJ2-3, with D possibly matching TRBD2 (5 bases). Trimming stripped 5 bases from V and 6 bases from J, with 6 bases between. The CDR3 sequence is 11 residues long. Germline assignment: CDR1 PRHDT and CDR2 FYEKMQ (reference sequence). CDR3 DNA sequence: TGTGCCAGCAGCAGGGAGGATACGCAGTATTTT. This sequence encodes CASSREDTQYF. The whole variable domain, filled in from reference TRBV13 and TRBJ2-3, reads AAGVIQSPRHLIKEKRETATLKCYPIPRHDTVYWYQQGPGQDPQFLISFYEKMQSDKGSIPDRFSAQQFSDYHSELNMSSLELGDSALYFCASSREDTQYFGPGTRLTVL.

CDR3 sequence reads: CASSATGGAPEAFF. CDR3 DNA sequence: TGTGCCAGCAGTGCAACAGGGGGCGCCCCTGAAGCTTTCTTT. V and J are TRBV7-2 and TRBJ1-1; TRBD1 agrees at 9 bases. Trimming at V came to 6 bases and at J to 6 bases, leaving 8 bases not matched to a gene. The germline CDR1 and CDR2 sequences are SGHTA and FQGNSA. This CDR3 comprises 14 residues.

The gene calls are TRBV6-5 and TRBJ2-7; 8 bases line up with TRBD1. Trimming cost V 2 bases and J 4 bases; bases outside gene matches: 10. Germline loops: CDR1 MNHEY, CDR2 SVGAGI. The CDR3 totals 16 residues. CDR3 sequence reads: CASSYTRGRIRYEQYF. The CDR3 nucleotides are TGTGCCAGCAGTTACACCAGGGGGCGTATTCGGTACGAGCAGTACTTC.

This chain joins TRBV9 and TRBJ2-7, with 10 positions matching TRBD2. Germline assignment: CDR1 SGDLS and CDR2 YYNGEE. V shed 5 bases and J 2 bases; nucleotides not matched to a gene: 7. This CDR3 region has 15 residues. CDR3 residues: CASSSSGSPTYEQYF. CDR3 bases: TGTGCCAGCAGTTCTAGCGGGAGCCCCACCTACGAGCAGTACTTC.

The chain uses TRBV11-2 and TRBJ1-3; unclear D gene. Trimming took off 3 bases at V and 7 bases at J, with 10 bases between the two ends. Per germline, CDR1 SGHAT and CDR2 FQNNGV. This CDR3 spans 13 amino acids. The CDR3 bases are TGTGCCAGCAGCTTGACCCGAGGGAACACCATATATTTT. It specifies CASSLTRGNTIYF.

V gene TRBV11-1 combines with J gene TRBJ2-5; the match to TRBD1 covers 7 bases. The germline V gene encodes CDR1 SGHAT and CDR2 FQDESV (reference sequence). V dropped 5 bases and J dropped 2; count of bases not matched to a gene: 11. This CDR3 contains 16 residues. The CDR3 DNA sequence: TGTGCCAGCAGCCCGGACAGGCTTGTGATACAAGAGACCCAGTACTTC. This translates into CASSPDRLVIQETQYF.

The V gene is TRBV5-1, the J gene TRBJ2-5; TRBD2 agrees at 14 bases. J gave up 3 bases and V 4 bases, and 2 bases lay outside the gene matches. The CDR3 sequence is 15 residues long. CDR1 SGHRS and CDR2 YFSETQ come from the germline V gene. The CDR3 here is CASSTTSGGEETQYF. The CDR3 DNA follows: TGCGCCAGCAGCACGACTAGCGGGGGGGAAGAGACCCAGTACTTC.

This chain connects TRBV4-1 to TRBJ2-6, with D tentatively TRBD1 (5 bases). V was cut by 0 bases and J by 2 bases, with 11 bases left in between. CDR3 length: 17 residues. Germline values: CDR1 MGHRA, CDR2 YSYEKL. CDR3 amino acids: CASSQDLGRTGANVLTF. CDR3 bases: TGCGCCAGCAGCCAAGATTTGGGGCGGACTGGGGCCAACGTCCTGACTTTC.

CDR3 coding DNA: TGTGCAAGTCGCTCGACTAGCGGGTCTCCTCTCCTAACCAAAAACATTCAGTACTTC. Its translation: CASRSTSGSPLLTKNIQYF. The rearrangement joins TRBV12-2 to TRBJ2-4; TRBD2, the table's D call, was not compared with the DNA. TRBV12-2 is marked as a pseudogene. The CDR3 is 19 residues long.